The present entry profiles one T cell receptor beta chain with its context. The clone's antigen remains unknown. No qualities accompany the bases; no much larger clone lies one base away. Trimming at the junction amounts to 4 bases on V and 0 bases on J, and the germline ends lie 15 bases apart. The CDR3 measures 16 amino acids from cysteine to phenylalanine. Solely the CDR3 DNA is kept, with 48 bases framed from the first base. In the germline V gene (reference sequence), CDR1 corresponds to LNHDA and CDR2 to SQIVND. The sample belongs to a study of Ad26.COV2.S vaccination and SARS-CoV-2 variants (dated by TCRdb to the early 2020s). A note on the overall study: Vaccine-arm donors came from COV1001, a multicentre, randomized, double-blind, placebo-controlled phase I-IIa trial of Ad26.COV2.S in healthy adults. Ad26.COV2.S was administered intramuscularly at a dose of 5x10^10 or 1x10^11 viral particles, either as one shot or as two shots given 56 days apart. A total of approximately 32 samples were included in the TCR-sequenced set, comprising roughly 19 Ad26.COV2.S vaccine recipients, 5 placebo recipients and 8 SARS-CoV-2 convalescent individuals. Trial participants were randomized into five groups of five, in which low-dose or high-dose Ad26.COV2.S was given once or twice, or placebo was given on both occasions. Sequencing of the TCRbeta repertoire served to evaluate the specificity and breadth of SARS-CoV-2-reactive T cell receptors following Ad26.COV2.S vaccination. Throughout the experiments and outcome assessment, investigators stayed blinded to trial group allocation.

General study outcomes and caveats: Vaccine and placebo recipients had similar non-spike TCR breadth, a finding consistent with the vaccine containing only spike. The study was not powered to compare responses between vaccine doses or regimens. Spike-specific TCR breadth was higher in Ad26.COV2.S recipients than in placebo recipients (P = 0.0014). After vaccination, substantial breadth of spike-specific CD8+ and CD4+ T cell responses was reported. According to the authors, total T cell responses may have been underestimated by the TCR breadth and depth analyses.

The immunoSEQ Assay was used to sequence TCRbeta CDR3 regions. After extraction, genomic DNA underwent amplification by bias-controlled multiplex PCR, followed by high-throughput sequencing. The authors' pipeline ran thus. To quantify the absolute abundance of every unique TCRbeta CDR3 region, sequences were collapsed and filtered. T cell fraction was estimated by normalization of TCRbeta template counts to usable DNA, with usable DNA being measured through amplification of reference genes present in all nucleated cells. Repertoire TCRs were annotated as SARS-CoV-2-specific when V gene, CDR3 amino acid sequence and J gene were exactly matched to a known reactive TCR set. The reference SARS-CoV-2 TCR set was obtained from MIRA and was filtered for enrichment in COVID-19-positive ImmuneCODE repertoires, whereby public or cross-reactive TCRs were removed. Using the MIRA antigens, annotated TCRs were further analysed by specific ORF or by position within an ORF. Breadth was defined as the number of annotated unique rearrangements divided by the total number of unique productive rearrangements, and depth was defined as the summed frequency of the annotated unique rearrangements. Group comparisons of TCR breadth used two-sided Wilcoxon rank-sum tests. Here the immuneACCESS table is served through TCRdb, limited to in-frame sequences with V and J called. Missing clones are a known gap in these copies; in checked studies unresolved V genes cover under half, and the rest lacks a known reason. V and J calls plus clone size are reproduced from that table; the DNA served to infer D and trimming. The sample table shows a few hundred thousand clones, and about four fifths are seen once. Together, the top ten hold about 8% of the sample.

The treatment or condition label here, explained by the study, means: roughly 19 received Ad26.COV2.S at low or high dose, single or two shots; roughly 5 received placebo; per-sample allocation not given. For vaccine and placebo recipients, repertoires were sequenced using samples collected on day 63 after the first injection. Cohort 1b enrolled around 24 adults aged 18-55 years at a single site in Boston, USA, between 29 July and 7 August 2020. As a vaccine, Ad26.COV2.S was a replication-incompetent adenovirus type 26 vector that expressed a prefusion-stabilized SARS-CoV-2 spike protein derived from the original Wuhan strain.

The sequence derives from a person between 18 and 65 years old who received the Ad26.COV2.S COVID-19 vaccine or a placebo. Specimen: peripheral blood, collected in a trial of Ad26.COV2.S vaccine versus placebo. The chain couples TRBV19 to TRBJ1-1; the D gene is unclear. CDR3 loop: CASSTSFSIMNTEAFF. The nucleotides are TGTGCCAGTAGTACCTCCTTCTCTATTATGAACACTGAAGCTTTCTTT.